This T cell receptor beta chain was sequenced in a study of control samples from healthy donors and cancer patients. The table came from immunoSEQ multiplex PCR; TCRdb's copy has only in-frame clones and leaves some out. The data show about 130,000 clones, around nine tenths seen once. Germline lookup yields CDR1 MNHNS and CDR2 SASEGT. There are 13 residues in the CDR3. Trimming took off 3 bases at V and 4 bases at J, with 9 bases between the two ends. This TCR derives from a man aged 45 to 65 in good health. Material: blood. The chain combines TRBV6-1 with TRBJ2-5; D remains ambiguous. The CDR3 protein is CASSEGWGETQYF. In nucleotides, the CDR3 is TGTGCCAGCAGTGAGGGGTGGGGAGAGACCCAGTACTTC.